One and the same sample provided the 10 T cell receptor beta chains below, sequenced in a study of PD-1 blockade in classical Hodgkin lymphoma. Brentuximab vedotin exposure varied, and every patient relapsed after autologous stem cell transplantation. TCRdb's copy holds only in-frame clones and misses some; the assay was immunoSEQ multiplex PCR. The sample holds roughly 61,000 clones; less than 95% are singletons and the top ten take about 10%. The source material was peripheral blood mononuclear cells (PBMCs), sampled before the second cycle of nivolumab. The receptors come from a human donor with classical Hodgkin lymphoma.

The chain employs TRBV19 and TRBJ2-3, with D perhaps matching TRBD2 (6 bases). V lost 6 bases and J lost 0, with 16 bases in between. The CDR3 is 16 amino acids. Germline V lookup: CDR1 LNHDA, CDR2 SQIVND (reference sequence). The CDR3 DNA follows: TGTGCCAGTAGCCTCTGGCTAGCGCGCAGCACAGATACGCAGTATTTT. Its translation: CASSLWLARSTDTQYF.

CDR3 coding DNA: TGTGCCAGCAGCAGGGTCACTTCCATGAACACTGAAGCTTTCTTT. Translation gives CASSRVTSMNTEAFF. The chain links TRBV27 to TRBJ1-1; the D gene is possibly TRBD1 (5 bases). The V gene lost 6 bases and the J gene lost 0 bases, with 14 bases spanning the gap. CDR3 length equals 15 residues. Germline V lookup: CDR1 MNHEY, CDR2 SMNVEV (reference sequence).

The J gene is TRBJ1-2, the V gene TRBV28, with TRBD1 as a possible D gene (6 bases). Germline CDR1 is MDHEN and CDR2 is SYDVKM. The CDR3 spans 14 residues. The ends were cut back, 2 bases at V and 2 bases at J, with 9 bases in the middle. This chain's CDR3 is CASSLVQGNYGYTF. Here the CDR3 DNA reads TGTGCCAGCAGTTTAGTACAGGGCAACTATGGCTACACCTTC.

On this clone itself: The same CDR3 also results from other DNA sequences found in this sample. V gene TRBV6-1 combines with J gene TRBJ1-2; D gene ambiguous. This CDR3 is 17 amino acids long. The V end was cut by 2 bases, the J end by 9 bases, with 25 bases between. CDR1 and CDR2 from the germline V gene are MNHNS and SASEGT. CDR3: CASSEIGVGGGRASYTF. CDR3 nucleotides: TGTGCCAGCAGTGAAATCGGGGTGGGAGGCGGACGTGCGAGCTACACCTTC.

The chain couples TRBV6-4 to TRBJ2-3; D ambiguous. V was clipped by 3 bases and J by 2 bases, with 9 bases between them. Per germline, CDR1 MRHNA and CDR2 SNTAGT. The CDR3 covers 14 residues. The chain's CDR3 is CASSEDGNTDTQYF. DNA for the CDR3: TGTGCCAGCAGTGAAGACGGTAACACAGATACGCAGTATTTT.

By sample share, this clone is medium-sized. The J gene is TRBJ2-7, the V gene TRBV10-2, with D tentatively TRBD2 (6 bases). Germline CDR1 WSHSY, CDR2 SAAADI. V dropped 3 bases and J dropped 2 bases, with 11 bases sitting between them. The CDR3 is made up of 14 amino acids. The CDR3 region is CASSERRDPYEQYF. In nucleotides, the CDR3 is TGCGCCAGCAGTGAACGGCGGGACCCCTACGAGCAGTACTTC.

This clone was recorded a few times. This chain uses TRBV27 with TRBJ2-1; D gene ambiguous. Germline values: CDR1 MNHEY, CDR2 SMNVEV (reference sequence). This CDR3 contains 17 residues. Deletions cut 2 bases from V and 0 bases from J, with 14 bases between. CDR3 sequence reads: CASSLRGPDPSYNEQFF. CDR3 bases: TGTGCCAGCAGTTTACGTGGACCAGACCCCTCCTACAATGAGCAGTTCTTC.

The chain combines TRBV2 with TRBJ2-1, with 10 bases identical to TRBD2. Germline CDR1 SNHLY, CDR2 FYNNEI. J gave up 2 bases and V 5 bases, and 3 bases lay outside the gene matches. The CDR3 length is 15 residues. The CDR3: CASSRAGGPYNEQFF. CDR3 bases: TGTGCCAGCAGTAGAGCGGGGGGGCCCTACAATGAGCAGTTCTTC. Complete variable domain (other parts from reference TRBV2 and TRBJ2-1): EPEVTQTPSHQVTQMGQEVILRCVPISNHLYFYWYRQILGQKVEFLVSFYNNEISEKSEIFDDQFSVERPDGSNFTLKIRSTKLEDSAMYFCASSRAGGPYNEQFFGPGTRLTVL.

The CDR3 region is CASSPNLSYNEQFF. The CDR3 nucleotides are TGTGCCAGCAGCCCGAACCTCTCCTACAATGAGCAGTTCTTC. The V gene is TRBV7-6, the J gene TRBJ2-1; D remains ambiguous. The germline gives CDR1 SGHVS, CDR2 FNYEAQ. The CDR3 extends over 14 amino acids. V was cut by 5 bases and J by 0 bases, with 8 bases left in between.

The rearrangement links TRBV7-9 to TRBJ1-4, with D perhaps matching TRBD1 (6 bases). CDR1 and CDR2 from the germline V gene are SEHNR and FQNEAQ (reference sequence). Trimming took 5 bases from V and 8 from J, leaving 15 bases between them. This CDR3 spans 14 amino acids. The CDR3 DNA reads as TGTGCCAGCAGCCCATGGGACATTTCCGAAAAACTGTTTTTT. Protein sequence: CASSPWDISEKLFF.